This TCR beta chain was sequenced in a study of OX40 agonist ivuxolimab in advanced cancers. Study-wide findings and caveats: In the 0.1 to 3.0 mg/kg range, CD4+ and CD8+ blood T cells had expanded clonally by week 6.

Method: immunoSEQ multiplex PCR; TCRdb's copy keeps in-frame clones and lacks some. Of approximately 60,000 clones in the sample, roughly 80% were seen once. The CDR3 is 17 amino acids. Germline V gives CDR1 SGHNT, CDR2 YYREEE (reference sequence). Trimming cost V 4 bases and J 5 bases, with 25 bases left between them. A remark on this clone: Antigen unknown.

The source is an adult with an advanced solid tumor such as melanoma, head and neck, liver or kidney cancer. The chain combines TRBV5-4 with TRBJ2-7, with D unresolved. The specimen comprised CD4+ or CD8+ T cells sorted from blood, sampled in a trial of the OX40 agonist ivuxolimab. The CDR3 bases are TGTGCCAGCAGCCGCAAAAACCCGGCTCAAAAAGGACACGAGCAGTACTTC. Amino acids: CASSRKNPAQKGHEQYF.